These 27 T cell receptor beta chains originate from one sample sequenced in a study of blood T cells in healthy people across ages. With a J-beta primer mix and a sample-barcoded 5' primer, a second PCR ran roughly 6 to 11 cycles. Each CDR3 protein gets one entry after TCRdb re-called the 5' RACE reads with MiXCR. The repertoire includes around 1.5 million distinct CDR3 sequences, roughly 32% of them detected once, and 11% sits in the top ten. Sequencing input: blood. Receptor source: a woman aged 25 to 39 in good health.

The table lists this clonotype with many counts. The chain is built from TRBV27 and TRBJ2-7; 11 positions agree with TRBD2. Germline assignment: CDR1 MNHEY and CDR2 SMNVEV (reference sequence). The V segment lost 2 bases and the J segment 3 bases; nucleotides outside the gene matches: 0. The CDR3 extends over 14 amino acids. The CDR3 DNA reads as TGTGCCAGCAGTTTAGGGACTAGCGGCTACGAGCAGTACTTC. Encoded protein: CASSLGTSGYEQYF.

The rearrangement links TRBV20-1 to TRBJ2-1; TRBD2 agrees at 10 bases. This CDR3 comprises 16 residues. Germline values: CDR1 DFQATT, CDR2 SNEGSKA (reference sequence). V lost 6 bases to trimming and J lost 4 bases; unmatched junction nucleotides: 12. The CDR3 region has the DNA TGCAGTGCCATAGTGGGAGCGGGGGGGCTGTACAATGAGCAGTTCTTC. This codes for CSAIVGAGGLYNEQFF.

This clonotype was seen a handful of times. The chain carries TRBV5-1 and TRBJ2-3, with 12 bases lining up with TRBD2. Per germline, CDR1 SGHRS and CDR2 YFSETQ. After removal of 6 bases from V and 5 bases from J, the junction contained 7 bases not matched to a gene. This CDR3 has 15 residues. The CDR3 spells CASTRLAGARDTQYF. In DNA form, the CDR3 reads TGCGCCAGCACCCGACTAGCGGGAGCGAGAGATACGCAGTATTTT. The whole variable domain, remainder taken from reference TRBV5-1 and TRBJ2-3, is KAGVTQTPRYLIKTRGQQVTLSCSPISGHRSVSWYQQTPGQGLQFLFEYFSETQRNKGNFPGRFSGRQFSNSRSEMNVSTLELGDSALYLCASTRLAGARDTQYFGPGTRLTVL.

The gene calls are TRBV15 and TRBJ2-5; a possible D gene is TRBD2 (5 bases). The CDR3 is made up of 14 amino acids. Trimming took 4 bases from V and 4 from J, leaving 13 bases between them. CDR1 is LNHNV, CDR2 YYDKDF, per germline (reference sequence). The CDR3: CATSTPGRGETQYF. For the CDR3, the DNA is TGTGCCACCAGCACCCCCGGACGGGGAGAGACCCAGTACTTC.

There are a few counts of this clonotype. This chain joins TRBV27 and TRBJ1-5; D is ambiguous. Germline V gene lookup returns CDR1 MNHEY and CDR2 SMNVEV (reference sequence). The CDR3 runs 15 residues. The germline V and J ends were trimmed by 0 bases and 2 bases, with 8 bases remaining between them. The CDR3 reads CASSLSAVGNQPQHF. The CDR3 region has the DNA TGTGCCAGCAGTTTATCGGCCGTAGGCAATCAGCCCCAGCATTTT.

This chain connects TRBV6-6 to TRBJ1-1; weak D call: TRBD1 (5 bases). Germline CDR1 is MNHNY and CDR2 is SVGAGI (reference sequence). The V and J ends lost 4 bases and 5 bases respectively, with 17 bases between them. The CDR3 consists of 15 residues. The CDR3 reads CASSLMGGGWTEAFF. The CDR3 DNA follows: TGTGCCAGCAGTTTAATGGGCGGGGGGTGGACTGAAGCTTTCTTT.

Concerning this clonotype itself: A much larger clone lies a single base off, so this may be a read error. The chain uses TRBV4-1 and TRBJ2-7, with a tentative D call TRBD2 (6 bases). Gene TRBJ2-5 matches the end of the DNA better, so the J call may be wrong. The CDR3 runs to 15 residues. Germline CDR1 and CDR2: MGHRA and YSYEKL. The CDR3 region has the DNA TGCGCCAGCAGCCATCGAGCTAGCGTCATCGAGACCCAGTACTTC. This gives the protein CASSHRASVIETQYF.

This clonotype was seen a single time. The chain uses TRBV27 and TRBJ1-2; D is ambiguous. CDR1 MNHEY and CDR2 SMNVEV come from the germline V gene (reference sequence). The CDR3 runs to 15 residues. V was pared by 0 bases and J by 5 bases, with 13 bases between. CDR3 in amino acids: CASSLSRGAVYGYTF. CDR3 bases: TGTGCCAGCAGTTTATCCCGCGGAGCCGTTTATGGCTACACCTTC.

Many counts were recorded for this clonotype. The gene calls are TRBV28 and TRBJ2-5; D ambiguous. The CDR3 loop spans 13 amino acids. The V end was cut by 1 base, the J end by 0 bases, with 3 bases between. The germline gives CDR1 MDHEN, CDR2 SYDVKM. DNA of the CDR3: TGTGCCAGCAGTTTATCGTACCAAGAGACCCAGTACTTC. Amino acids: CASSLSYQETQYF.

This chain joins TRBV5-1 and TRBJ1-5; D unresolved. CDR1 is SGHRS and CDR2 is YFSETQ in the germline V gene. This CDR3 is 13 amino acids long. V lost 0 bases and J lost 6, with 7 bases in between. The CDR3 reads CASSLAMGQPQHF. The DNA for the CDR3 is TGCGCCAGCAGCTTGGCCATGGGTCAGCCCCAGCATTTT.

The CDR3: CASSGGLAGISNEQFF. CDR3 sequence (DNA): TGTGCCAGCAGCGGGGGACTAGCGGGTATATCCAATGAGCAGTTCTTC. The gene calls are TRBV5-4 and TRBJ2-1, with 12 bases matching TRBD2. The CDR3 covers 16 residues. The V gene end was trimmed by 4 bases and the J gene end by 6 bases; junction bases not matched to a gene: 8. Germline V CDR1 and CDR2: SGHNT, YYREEE (reference sequence).

The chain recombines TRBV27 with TRBJ2-4; TRBD1 matches 9 bases. Gene TRBJ2-7 matches the end of the DNA better, so the J call may be wrong. CDR1 and CDR2 (germline): MNHEY, SMNVEV (reference sequence). This CDR3 has 13 residues. The CDR3 coding sequence is TGTGCCAGCAGGACGGGACAGGGCCCCGAGCAGTACTTC. Translation gives CASRTGQGPEQYF.

The chain carries TRBV15 and TRBJ1-2; no clear D. Trimming removed 0 bases at V and 7 bases at J, with 9 bases between. The length of the CDR3 is 13 residues. Germline CDR1 reads LNHNV; CDR2 reads YYDKDF (reference sequence). The DNA of the CDR3 is TGTGCCACCAGCAGAGACAAAGGGCTTGGCTACACCTTC. This codes for CATSRDKGLGYTF.

J is TRBJ2-2 and V is TRBV10-3, with D unclear. Trimming took off 6 bases at V and 6 bases at J, with 8 bases between the two ends. The CDR3 covers 12 residues. CDR1 is ENHRY, CDR2 SYGVKD, per germline. CDR3 sequence reads: CAIREVAGELFF. The CDR3 DNA follows: TGTGCCATCAGAGAGGTGGCCGGGGAGCTGTTTTTT.

The chain has TRBV20-1 and TRBJ2-3; 13 positions agree with TRBD2. Germline CDR1 DFQATT, CDR2 SNEGSKA (reference sequence). The ends lost 1 base at V and 0 bases at J; junction bases unmatched: 1. CDR3 length: 16 amino acids. Here the CDR3 DNA reads TGCAGTGCTAGAGGGGGACTAGCGGGAAGCACAGATACGCAGTATTTT. Amino acids: CSARGGLAGSTDTQYF.

This clonotype has a count of ten or more. The chain has TRBV9 and TRBJ2-3; no clear D. Germline V gene lookup returns CDR1 SGDLS and CDR2 YYNGEE. The CDR3 is 18 residues long. Trimming removed 4 bases at V and 0 bases at J, with 21 bases between. Written as DNA, the CDR3 is TGTGCCAGCAGCCCCTCGGGCGTCGGTATACCTAGCACAGATACGCAGTATTTT. Amino acid sequence: CASSPSGVGIPSTDTQYF.

This clonotype was found a few times. The chain links TRBV9 to TRBJ2-1; 7 nucleotides align to TRBD1. The CDR3 is 12 residues long. The V and J ends lost 3 bases and 8 bases, in that order; junction bases with no gene match: 2. Germline CDR1 reads SGDLS; CDR2 reads YYNGEE. DNA of the CDR3: TGTGCCAGCAGCGACAGGGGCGATGAGCAGTTCTTC. Protein: CASSDRGDEQFF.

This clonotype was seen more than once but under ten times. The J gene is TRBJ2-3, the V gene TRBV20-1; D perhaps matches TRBD1 (5 bases). V was cut by 0 bases and J by 5 bases, with 18 bases left in between. Germline CDR1 DFQATT, CDR2 SNEGSKA (reference sequence). The CDR3 has 16 amino acids. CDR3 region: CSARDGAPKGGDTQYF. The DNA of the CDR3 is TGCAGTGCTAGAGATGGGGCCCCGAAGGGCGGAGATACGCAGTATTTT.

This chain links TRBV9 with TRBJ2-5; D assignment may be TRBD1 or TRBD2 (6 bases each). The J call may not be correct, given that the DNA end is closer to TRBJ2-7. The CDR3 runs 13 residues. CDR1 SGDLS and CDR2 YYNGEE come from the germline V gene. CDR3 residues: CASSVEGEDEQYF. CDR3 in DNA: TGTGCCAGCAGCGTAGAGGGGGAGGACGAGCAGTACTTC.

The chain uses TRBV4-1 and TRBJ1-1; TRBD1 is a possible D gene (6 bases). CDR3 length: 15 residues. Germline V gene sequence: CDR1 MGHRA, CDR2 YSYEKL. Trimming pared 0 bases from V and 0 bases from J, leaving 8 bases between. The CDR3 protein is CASSQDGGMNTEAFF. CDR3 DNA: TGCGCCAGCAGCCAAGACGGGGGCATGAACACTGAAGCTTTCTTT.

The rearrangement links TRBV6-5 to TRBJ2-7, with D tentatively TRBD2 (5 bases). From germline, CDR1 is MNHEY and CDR2 SVGAGI. V was clipped by 2 bases and J by 1 base, with 18 bases between them. This CDR3 spans 17 amino acids. The CDR3 spells CASSYIQGRSGSYEQYF. In DNA, the CDR3 is TGTGCCAGCAGTTACATTCAAGGGCGAAGCGGTTCCTACGAGCAGTACTTC.

The gene calls are TRBV29-1 and TRBJ2-7; tentative D call: TRBD2 (7 bases). The CDR3 covers 16 residues. Germline V gene sequence: CDR1 SQVTM, CDR2 ANQGSEA. V was pared by 3 bases and J by 3 bases, with 21 bases between. CDR3 DNA sequence: TGCAGCGTTGACCGACAGGAGGAGCGGGATGACTACGAGCAGTACTTC. It specifies CSVDRQEERDDYEQYF.

This chain connects TRBV28 to TRBJ2-3; TRBD1 or TRBD2 may be the D gene (5 bases each). V was cut by 4 bases and J by 0 bases, with 11 bases left in between. The CDR3 is 15 residues long. Germline V CDR1 and CDR2: MDHEN, SYDVKM. The CDR3 sequence is CASSYRDGSTDTQYF. CDR3 sequence (DNA): TGTGCCAGCAGTTACCGGGACGGTAGCACAGATACGCAGTATTTT.

Of note for this clonotype: This may come from a read error, since a much larger clone is one base off. V gene TRBV4-1 combines with J gene TRBJ2-3; 7 nucleotides align to TRBD2. V shed 1 base, J shed 6 bases, and the junction held 16 bases outside the gene matches. Germline CDR1 is MGHRA and CDR2 is YSYEKL. The CDR3 sequence is 18 residues long. CDR3 region: CASSQVQWEGQILDTQYF. For the CDR3, the DNA is TGCGCCAGCAGCCAAGTACAGTGGGAGGGCCAAATTCTGGATACGCAGTATTTT.

This clonotype was observed a handful of times. The chain is built from TRBV29-1 and TRBJ2-5, with 7 bases matching TRBD1. Trimming took 5 bases from V and 13 from J; bases not matched to a gene: 13. This CDR3 comprises 12 residues. Germline CDR1 reads SQVTM; CDR2 reads ANQGSEA. CDR3 bases: TGCAGCGTTATGGGACAGTCATACGAGCGGTACTTC. Its protein is CSVMGQSYERYF. The variable domain in full, completed from reference TRBV29-1 and TRBJ2-5, reads SAVISQKPSRDICQRGTSLTIQCQVDSQVTMMFWYRQQPGQSLTLIATANQGSEATYESGFVIDKFPISRPNLTFSTLTVSNMSPEDSSIYLCSVMGQSYERYFGPGTRLLVL.

The chain combines TRBV5-1 with TRBJ1-2; no reliable D call. The CDR3 totals 15 residues. Germline assignment: CDR1 SGHRS and CDR2 YFSETQ. The V gene lost 4 bases and the J gene lost 5 bases, with 18 bases spanning the gap. CDR3 region: CASSRPATGVYGYTF. Here the CDR3 DNA reads TGCGCCAGCAGCCGGCCGGCTACTGGGGTTTATGGCTACACCTTC.

The chain combines TRBV10-2 with TRBJ2-1; 10 bases are shared with TRBD2. Germline assignment: CDR1 WSHSY and CDR2 SAAADI. V lost 8 bases to trimming and J lost 8 bases; unmatched junction nucleotides: 9. CDR3 size: 14 residues. The CDR3 reads CASAGTSASDEQFF. In DNA, the CDR3 is TGCGCCAGCGCCGGGACTAGCGCTAGCGATGAGCAGTTCTTC.